This T cell receptor (beta chain) was recorded in a study of T cell changes during pregnancy in multiple sclerosis. This table comes from immunoSEQ multiplex PCR, and its TCRdb copy is limited to in-frame clones, with some not included. This sample yields some 43,000 clones, of which 90% are seen a single time; approximately 9.1% belongs to the top ten. This specimen was CD8+ T cells from peripheral blood mononuclear cells, taken in the first trimester of pregnancy. The sequence derives from a female donor with multiple sclerosis, enrolled in a pregnancy study.

The CDR3 DNA is TGTGCCAGCTCACCGAATTTAGGGGGAACCTACGAGCAGTACTTC. Protein sequence: CASSPNLGGTYEQYF. The J gene is TRBJ2-7, the V gene TRBV18, with D perhaps matching TRBD1 (6 bases). Trimming left V 3 bases short and J 2 bases short, with 14 bases between. The CDR3 totals 15 residues. Germline CDR1 and CDR2: KGHSH and LQKENI. Supplemented by reference TRBV18 and TRBJ2-7, the full variable domain reads NAGVMQNPRHLVRRRGQEARLRCSPMKGHSHVYWYRQLPEEGLKFMVYLQKENIIDESGMPKERFSAEFPKEGPSILRIQQVVRGDSAAYFCASSPNLGGTYEQYFGPGTRLTVT.